This T cell receptor beta chain stems from a study of blood T cell repertoires in COVID-19. Study-level background: Sites across the United States, Italy and Spain contributed samples from acute and convalescent COVID-19. Sample material is recorded as cDNA or gDNA derived from T cells, B-cell-depleted T cells, or PBMCs.

Seattle participants joined during active infection and were tracked over time. Methods used by the authors: Reference gene primer amplification gave nucleated cell count estimates. Here immunoSEQ multiplex PCR was the method, and the copy in TCRdb shows in-frame clones only, minus some. V, J and clone size are taken as reported in that table, and D and trimming were inferred from the DNA itself. Among 220,000 or so clones listed, around nine tenths were seen once. The junction had 6 bases not matched to a gene; V was cut back by 6 bases and J by 4 bases. Germline CDR1 is SGHRS and CDR2 is YFSETQ. The CDR3 runs 14 residues.

The sequence came from a man between 60 and 75 years old with COVID-19, enrolled during active disease. The chain has TRBV5-1 and TRBJ2-3; 9 bases are a match to TRBD2. Sequencing was done on a sample of peripheral blood. As DNA, the CDR3 is TGCGCCAGCATGACTAGCGGAGGGGCAGATACGCAGTATTTT. Translating gives CASMTSGGADTQYF.